This TCR beta chain was captured in a study of T cells in Graves' hyperthyroidism and ophthalmopathy. Researchers took RNA transcripts and amplified the TCR beta CDR3 regions from them. HTBI primers drove first-round RT-PCR of the TCR CDR3. Each CDR3 protein is one row after TCRdb ran MiXCR on the multiplex PCR reads. The repertoire holds 190,000 or so distinct CDR3 sequences, with about 16% as singletons. V shed 1 base and J shed 4 bases, with 11 bases lying between them. The CDR3 runs to 14 residues. Germline loops: CDR1 SGHRS, CDR2 YFSETQ. V is TRBV5-1 and J is TRBJ1-1; D is possibly TRBD1 (6 bases). This TCR derives from a man between 40 and 49 years old with Graves' hyperthyroidism. Source material: blood. CDR3: CASSLTGRGTEAFF. CDR3 nucleotide sequence: TGCGCCAGCAGCTTGACAGGGCGGGGCACTGAAGCTTTCTTT.